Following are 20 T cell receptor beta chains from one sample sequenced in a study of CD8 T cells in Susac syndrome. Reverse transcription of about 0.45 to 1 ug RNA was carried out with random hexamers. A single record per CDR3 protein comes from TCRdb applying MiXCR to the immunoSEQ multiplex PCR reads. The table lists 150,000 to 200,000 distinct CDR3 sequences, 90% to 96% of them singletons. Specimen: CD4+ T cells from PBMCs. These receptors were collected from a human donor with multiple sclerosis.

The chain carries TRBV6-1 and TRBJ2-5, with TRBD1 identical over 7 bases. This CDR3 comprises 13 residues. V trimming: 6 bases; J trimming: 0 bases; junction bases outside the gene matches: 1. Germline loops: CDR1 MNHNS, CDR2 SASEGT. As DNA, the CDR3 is TGTGCCAGCAGGACAGGGTACCAAGAGACCCAGTACTTC. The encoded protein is CASRTGYQETQYF.

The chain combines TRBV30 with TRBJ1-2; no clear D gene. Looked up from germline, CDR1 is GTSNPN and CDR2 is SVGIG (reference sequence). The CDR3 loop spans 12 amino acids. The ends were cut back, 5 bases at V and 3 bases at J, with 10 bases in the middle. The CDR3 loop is CAWPRRDYGYTF. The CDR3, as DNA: TGTGCCTGGCCTAGAAGAGACTATGGCTACACCTTC.

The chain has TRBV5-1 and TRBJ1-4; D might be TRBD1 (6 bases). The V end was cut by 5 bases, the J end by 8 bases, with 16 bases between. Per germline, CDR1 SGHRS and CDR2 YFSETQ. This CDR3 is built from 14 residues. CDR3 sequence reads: CASSSDRPREKLFF. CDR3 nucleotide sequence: TGCGCCAGCAGTTCAGACAGGCCTCGGGAAAAACTGTTTTTT.

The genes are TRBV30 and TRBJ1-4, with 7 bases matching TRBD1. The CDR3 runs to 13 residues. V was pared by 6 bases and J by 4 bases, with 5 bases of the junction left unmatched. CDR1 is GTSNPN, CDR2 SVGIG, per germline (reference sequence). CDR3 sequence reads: CACAGTVNEKLFF. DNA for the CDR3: TGTGCCTGCGCCGGGACAGTTAATGAAAAACTGTTTTTT.

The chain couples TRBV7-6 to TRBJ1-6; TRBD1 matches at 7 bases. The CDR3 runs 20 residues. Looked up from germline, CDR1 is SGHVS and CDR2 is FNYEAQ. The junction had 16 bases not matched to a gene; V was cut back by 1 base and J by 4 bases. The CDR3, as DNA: TGTGCCAGCAGCTTAGACGATGCCAGGGGGGGACGGACTTATAATTCACCCCTCCACTTT. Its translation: CASSLDDARGGRTYNSPLHF.

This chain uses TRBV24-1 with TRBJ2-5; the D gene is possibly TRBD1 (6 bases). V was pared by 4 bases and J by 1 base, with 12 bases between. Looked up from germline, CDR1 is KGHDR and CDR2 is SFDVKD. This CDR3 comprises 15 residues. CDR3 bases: TGTGCCACCAGTGACTCGGGACACTTCCAAGAGACCCAGTACTTC. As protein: CATSDSGHFQETQYF.

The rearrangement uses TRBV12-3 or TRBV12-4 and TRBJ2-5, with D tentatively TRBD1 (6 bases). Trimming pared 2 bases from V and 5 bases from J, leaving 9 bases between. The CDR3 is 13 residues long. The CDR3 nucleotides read TGTGCCAGCAGTTTATTGGGGGCCGAGACCCAGTACTTC. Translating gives CASSLLGAETQYF.

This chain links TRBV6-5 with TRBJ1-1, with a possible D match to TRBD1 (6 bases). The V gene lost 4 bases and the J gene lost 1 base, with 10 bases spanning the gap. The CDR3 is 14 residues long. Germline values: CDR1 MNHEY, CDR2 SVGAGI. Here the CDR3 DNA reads TGTGCCAGCAGTTTCTCCAGGGGGAACACTGAAGCTTTCTTT. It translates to CASSFSRGNTEAFF.

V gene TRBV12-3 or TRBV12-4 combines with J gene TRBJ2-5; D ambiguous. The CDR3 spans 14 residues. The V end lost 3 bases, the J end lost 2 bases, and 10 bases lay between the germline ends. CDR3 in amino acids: CASSLRQMQETQYF. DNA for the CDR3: TGTGCCAGCAGTTTGCGGCAGATGCAAGAGACCCAGTACTTC.

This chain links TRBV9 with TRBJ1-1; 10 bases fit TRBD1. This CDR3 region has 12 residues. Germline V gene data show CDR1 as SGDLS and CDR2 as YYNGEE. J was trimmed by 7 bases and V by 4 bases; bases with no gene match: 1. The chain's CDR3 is CASSRDRGEAFF. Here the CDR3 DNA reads TGTGCCAGCAGCCGGGACAGGGGTGAAGCTTTCTTT.

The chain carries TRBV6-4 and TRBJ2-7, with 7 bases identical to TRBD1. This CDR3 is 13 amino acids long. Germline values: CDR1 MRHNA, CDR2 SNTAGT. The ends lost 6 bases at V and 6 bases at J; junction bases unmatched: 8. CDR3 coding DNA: TGTGCCAGCAGCGCTGGGACAGTTGGCGAGCAGTACTTC. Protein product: CASSAGTVGEQYF.

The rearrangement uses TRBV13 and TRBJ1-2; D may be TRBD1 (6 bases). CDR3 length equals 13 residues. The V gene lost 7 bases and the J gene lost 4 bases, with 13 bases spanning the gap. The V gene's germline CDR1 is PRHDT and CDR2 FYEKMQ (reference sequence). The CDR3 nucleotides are TGTGCCAGCACCCTACGGGGGGCCTATGGCTACACCTTC. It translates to CASTLRGAYGYTF. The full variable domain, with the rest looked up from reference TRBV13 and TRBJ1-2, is AAGVIQSPRHLIKEKRETATLKCYPIPRHDTVYWYQQGPGQDPQFLISFYEKMQSDKGSIPDRFSAQQFSDYHSELNMSSLELGDSALYFCASTLRGAYGYTFGSGTRLTVV.

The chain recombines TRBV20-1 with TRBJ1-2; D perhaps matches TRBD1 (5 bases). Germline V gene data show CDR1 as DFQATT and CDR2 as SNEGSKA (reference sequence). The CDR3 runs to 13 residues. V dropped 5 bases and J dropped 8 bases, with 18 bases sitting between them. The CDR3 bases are TGCAGTGCTGCCGACCTCAGGGATTGGGGCTACACCTTC. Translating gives CSAADLRDWGYTF.

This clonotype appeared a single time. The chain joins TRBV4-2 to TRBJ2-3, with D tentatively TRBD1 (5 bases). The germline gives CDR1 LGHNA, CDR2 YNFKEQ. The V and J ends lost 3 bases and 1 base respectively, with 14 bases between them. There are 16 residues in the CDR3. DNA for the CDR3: TGTGCCAGCAGCCAGTTGACAGCGACACGCACAGATACGCAGTATTTT. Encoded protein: CASSQLTATRTDTQYF.

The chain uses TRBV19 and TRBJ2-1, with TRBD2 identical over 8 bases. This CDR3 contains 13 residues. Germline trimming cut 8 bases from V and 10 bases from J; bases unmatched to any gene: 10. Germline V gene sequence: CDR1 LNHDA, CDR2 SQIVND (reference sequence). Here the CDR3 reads CASRVAGSGEQFF. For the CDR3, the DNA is TGTGCCAGTCGGGTAGCGGGGAGTGGCGAGCAGTTCTTC.

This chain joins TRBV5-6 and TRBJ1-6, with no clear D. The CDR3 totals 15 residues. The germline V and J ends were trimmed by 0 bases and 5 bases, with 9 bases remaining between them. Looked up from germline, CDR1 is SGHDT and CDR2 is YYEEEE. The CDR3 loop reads CASSLVVPNNSPLHF. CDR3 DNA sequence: TGTGCCAGCAGCTTGGTTGTGCCGAATAATTCACCCCTCCACTTT.

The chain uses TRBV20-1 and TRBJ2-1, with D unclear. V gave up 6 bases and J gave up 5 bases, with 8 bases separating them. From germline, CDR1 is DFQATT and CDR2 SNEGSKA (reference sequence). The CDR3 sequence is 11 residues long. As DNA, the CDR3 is TGCAGTGCCCTGGACCACAATGAGCAGTTCTTC. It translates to CSALDHNEQFF.

Here the CDR3 reads CASSSNPNEQFF. The CDR3 bases are TGTGCCAGCAGTTCAAACCCCAATGAGCAGTTCTTC. V and J are TRBV12-3 or TRBV12-4 and TRBJ2-1; no clear D. The CDR3 has 12 residues. The V gene lost 4 bases and the J gene lost 6 bases, with 7 bases spanning the gap.

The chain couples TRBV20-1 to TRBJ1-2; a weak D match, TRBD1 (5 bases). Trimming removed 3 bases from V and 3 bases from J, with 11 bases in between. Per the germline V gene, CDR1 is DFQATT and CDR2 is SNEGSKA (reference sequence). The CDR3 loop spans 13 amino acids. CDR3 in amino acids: CSARLQGDYGYTF. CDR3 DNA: TGCAGTGCTAGGCTACAAGGGGACTATGGCTACACCTTC.

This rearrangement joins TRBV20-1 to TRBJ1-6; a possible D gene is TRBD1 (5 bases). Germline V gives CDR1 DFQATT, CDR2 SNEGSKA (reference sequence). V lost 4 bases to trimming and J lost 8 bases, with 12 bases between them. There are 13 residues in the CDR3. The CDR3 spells CSAKGTADSPLHF. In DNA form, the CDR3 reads TGCAGTGCTAAGGGGACTGCCGATTCACCCCTCCACTTT.